This T cell receptor (beta chain) was profiled in a study of cytomegalovirus exposure and HLA in healthy donors. Looked up from germline, CDR1 is SEHNR and CDR2 is FQNEAQ (reference sequence). CDR3 length: 15 residues. V lost 5 bases, J lost 4 bases, and 14 bases lay in between. Primers included in the PCR were 60 Vbeta and 13 Jbeta primers. TCRdb keeps only in-frame clones here, not all; method: immunoSEQ multiplex PCR. The sample consists of 130,000 to 150,000 clones, 65% to 75% of them appearing once. Notes on the study in general: When a later analysis compared HLA-associated TCR beta chains with equally common others, the HLA-associated chains turned out to be more clonally expanded and to have lower generation probabilities.

This clone came up a few times. The antigen is undetermined. Source material: PBMCs. This clonotype was sampled from a man aged 55 to 70 in good health and CMV-seronegative. The V call is TRBV7-9, the J call TRBJ2-2, with a weak D call TRBD2 (6 bases). CDR3 sequence: CASSARLVVTGELFF. The CDR3 nucleotides read TGTGCCAGCAGCGCTCGACTAGTCGTCACCGGGGAGCTGTTTTTT.